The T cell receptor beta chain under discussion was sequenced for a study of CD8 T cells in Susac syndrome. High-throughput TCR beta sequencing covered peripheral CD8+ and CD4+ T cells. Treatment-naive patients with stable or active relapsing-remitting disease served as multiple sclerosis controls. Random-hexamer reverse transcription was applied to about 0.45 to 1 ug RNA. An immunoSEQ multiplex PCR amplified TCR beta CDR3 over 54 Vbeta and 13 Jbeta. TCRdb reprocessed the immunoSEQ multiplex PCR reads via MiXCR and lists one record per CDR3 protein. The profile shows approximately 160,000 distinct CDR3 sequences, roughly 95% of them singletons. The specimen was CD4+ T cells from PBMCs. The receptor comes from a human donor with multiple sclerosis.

For the CDR3, the DNA is TGTGCCACCAGTGACCGGGGTGGGACAGGTTTCCATGAGCAGTTCTTC. Translation gives CATSDRGGTGFHEQFF. The chain links TRBV24-1 to TRBJ2-1, with TRBD1 matching over 8 bases. Germline CDR1 is KGHDR and CDR2 is SFDVKD. J lost 8 bases, V lost 4 bases, and 12 bases had no gene match. The CDR3 totals 16 residues.